Shown below are 11 T cell receptor beta chains from a single sample sequenced in a study of radiation and T cells in renal cell carcinoma. Profiled with immunoSEQ multiplex PCR; TCRdb holds only in-frame clones, not every one. The table has 120,000 or so clones, about 81% seen once. Time point of the sample: blood 2 weeks post-SBRT. Treatment specified: 15 Gy SBRT to primary tumor, nephrectomy 4 weeks later. This specimen consisted of blood, obtained from a patient whose treatment included radiotherapy and nephrectomy. Receptors originate from a woman aged 60-75 years with renal cell carcinoma.

The V and J genes are TRBV5-1 and TRBJ2-1, with D possibly called TRBD1 or TRBD2 (6 bases each). The CDR3 runs to 15 residues. V was trimmed by 3 bases and J by 8 bases, leaving 18 bases between them. Per germline, CDR1 SGHRS and CDR2 YFSETQ. CDR3 region: CASSWGAGSSDEQFF. The DNA for the CDR3 is TGCGCCAGCAGCTGGGGGGCAGGGTCCAGCGATGAGCAGTTCTTC. Together with reference TRBV5-1 and TRBJ2-1, the CDR3 gives the full variable domain: KAGVTQTPRYLIKTRGQQVTLSCSPISGHRSVSWYQQTPGQGLQFLFEYFSETQRNKGNFPGRFSGRQFSNSRSEMNVSTLELGDSALYLCASSWGAGSSDEQFFGPGTRLTVL.

The chain uses TRBV4-1 and TRBJ2-3; D is unclear. This CDR3 contains 16 residues. V lost 0 bases and J 0 bases, leaving 10 bases between the germline ends. Germline V gives CDR1 MGHRA, CDR2 YSYEKL. The CDR3 DNA reads as TGCGCCAGCAGCCAAGATCCGCCAGGAAGCACAGATACGCAGTATTTT. As protein: CASSQDPPGSTDTQYF.

The V call is TRBV28, the J call TRBJ1-1; 7 bases align to TRBD1. The CDR3 has 13 amino acids. The germline CDR1 and CDR2 sequences are MDHEN and SYDVKM. V gave up 8 bases and J gave up 5 bases; unmatched junction bases: 8. CDR3 DNA: TGTGCCAGCGCACAGGGGCGCCGGACTGAAGCTTTCTTT. Its protein product is CASAQGRRTEAFF.

V and J are TRBV7-9 and TRBJ2-7; D might be TRBD1 (6 bases). V lost 4 bases and J 7 bases, leaving 14 bases between the germline ends. Germline V CDR1 and CDR2: SEHNR, FQNEAQ (reference sequence). This CDR3 is 13 amino acids long. CDR3 DNA: TGTGCCAGCAGCTACCTCGCGACAGGAGAGCAGTACTTC. Protein: CASSYLATGEQYF.

V gene TRBV10-1 combines with J gene TRBJ2-3, with 9 bases identical to TRBD2. With V trimmed by 0 bases and J by 2 bases, 3 bases remained unmatched. The CDR3 has 16 residues. CDR1 WNHNN and CDR2 SYGVQD come from the germline V gene (reference sequence). The CDR3 loop reads CASSESLAGYTDTQYF. The CDR3 DNA follows: TGCGCCAGCAGTGAGTCGCTAGCGGGATACACAGATACGCAGTATTTT.

The chain employs TRBV28 and TRBJ1-1, with 8 nucleotides matching TRBD1. Germline V CDR1 and CDR2: MDHEN, SYDVKM. CDR3 size: 17 residues. V shed 7 bases, J shed 3 bases, and the junction held 16 bases outside the gene matches. Written as DNA, the CDR3 is TGTGCCAGCACTCTACTGGGGACAGGACTTATCGACACTGAAGCTTTCTTT. Amino acids: CASTLLGTGLIDTEAFF.

The chain employs TRBV7-9 and TRBJ2-6; TRBD1 matches 9 bases. Trimming removed 3 bases from V and 2 bases from J; junction bases left unmatched: 11. The CDR3 spans 19 residues. The germline V gene has CDR1 SEHNR and CDR2 FQNEAQ (reference sequence). The CDR3 sequence: CASSFLSGTGRPGANVLTF. In DNA, the CDR3 is TGTGCCAGCAGCTTCCTTTCCGGGACAGGGCGCCCTGGGGCCAACGTCCTGACTTTC.

V gene TRBV2 combines with J gene TRBJ1-5; TRBD1 might be the D (6 bases). Trimming shortened V by 4 bases and J by 2 bases, and 18 bases separated the two germline ends. This CDR3 comprises 17 residues. Germline V gene lookup returns CDR1 SNHLY and CDR2 FYNNEI. The CDR3 protein is CASSGTVGLLGNQPQHF. The CDR3 DNA sequence: TGTGCCAGCAGTGGGACAGTCGGCCTATTGGGCAATCAGCCCCAGCATTTT.

This clone was seen just once. V and J are TRBV7-9 and TRBJ2-5; possible D gene TRBD2, 5 bases. Trimming shortened V by 2 bases and J by 8 bases, and 15 bases separated the two germline ends. This CDR3 spans 14 amino acids. Germline loops: CDR1 SEHNR, CDR2 FQNEAQ (reference sequence). The CDR3 here is CASSLYEVRDTQYF. The DNA of the CDR3 is TGTGCCAGCAGCTTATACGAGGTTCGGGATACCCAGTACTTC.

The chain carries TRBV11-1 and TRBJ1-4, with TRBD1 matching over 7 bases. Germline assignment: CDR1 SGHAT and CDR2 FQDESV (reference sequence). The V segment lost 0 bases and the J segment 8 bases; nucleotides outside the gene matches: 3. The CDR3 runs 14 residues. CDR3 nucleotides: TGTGCCAGCAGCTTAGCCGGGACAGTGGAAAAACTGTTTTTT. Protein: CASSLAGTVEKLFF.

The gene calls are TRBV10-3 and TRBJ2-2; TRBD2 aligns across 9 bases. CDR1 ENHRY and CDR2 SYGVKD come from the germline V gene. The ends lost 10 bases at V and 5 bases at J; junction bases unmatched: 14. The CDR3 has 16 amino acids. CDR3 protein: CATKTVAGEGTGELFF. The CDR3 nucleotides read TGTGCCACCAAGACGGTAGCGGGAGAGGGTACCGGGGAGCTGTTTTTT.